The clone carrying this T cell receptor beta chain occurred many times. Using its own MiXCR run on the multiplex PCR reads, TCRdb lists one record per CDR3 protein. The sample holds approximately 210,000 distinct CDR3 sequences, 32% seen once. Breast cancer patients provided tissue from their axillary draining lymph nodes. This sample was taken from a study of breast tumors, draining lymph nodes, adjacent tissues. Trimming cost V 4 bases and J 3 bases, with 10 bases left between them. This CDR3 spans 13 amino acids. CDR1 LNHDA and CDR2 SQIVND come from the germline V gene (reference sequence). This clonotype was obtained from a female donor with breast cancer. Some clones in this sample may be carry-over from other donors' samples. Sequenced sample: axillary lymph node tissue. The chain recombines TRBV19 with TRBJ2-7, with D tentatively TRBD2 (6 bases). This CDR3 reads CASSNGLLYEQYF. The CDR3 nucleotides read TGTGCCAGTAGTAATGGACTACTCTACGAGCAGTACTTC.